This T cell receptor beta chain originates from a study of CD8+ T cells in alopecia areata. Investigators isolated RNA and reverse transcribed it into cDNA to act as the sequencing template. TCRdb's copy holds only in-frame clones and misses some; the assay was immunoSEQ multiplex PCR. The sample has over 150,000 clones; 50% to 60% are singletons. V was clipped by 4 bases and J by 4 bases; unmatched bases: 1. CDR1 is SQVTM and CDR2 is ANQGSEA in the germline V gene. The CDR3 extends over 12 amino acids. As for treatment: oral pan-JAK inhibitor, 5-10 mg twice daily. Collection of lesional scalp punch biopsies and peripheral blood was performed in alopecia areata patients.

This chain links TRBV29-1 with TRBJ2-5; TRBD1 aligns across 9 bases. This TCR came from a human donor with alopecia areata. The source was CD4+ T cells sorted from blood, collected at week 4, from a patient treated with tofacitinib. CDR3 residues: CSVVQGAETQYF. The CDR3 bases are TGCAGCGTTGTACAGGGGGCAGAGACCCAGTACTTC.